This TCR beta chain comes out of a study of shared T cell receptors in the human thymus. TCRdb's copy holds only in-frame clones and misses some; the assay was immunoSEQ multiplex PCR. The table shows more than 550,000 clones, with approximately 85% occurring only once. This CDR3 region has 14 residues. Trimming cost V 8 bases and J 5 bases; bases outside gene matches: 8. Germline-derived CDR1 and CDR2 are MGHDK and SYGVNS. This same sample was also taken into another study, of human thymus T cells.

This chain joins TRBV25-1 and TRBJ1-2; TRBD1 matches 10 bases. The TCR sequence derives from a girl under two years old with a congenital heart defect. Sequenced material: thymocytes. CDR3 DNA sequence: TGTGCCAGCCGCCCCCCGGGACAGGGGTATGGCTACACCTTC. This gives the protein CASRPPGQGYGYTF.